This T cell receptor (beta chain) was retrieved from a study of shared clonotypes between healthy human individuals (TCRdb year 2020). Notes on the research overall: The cohort included a few men and a couple of women between 18 and 49 years of age. Leukapheresis yielded between about 0.85 and 10 billion PBMCs per donor. To estimate repertoire size and how much clonotype sharing occurs between individuals, the study deeply sequenced the blood TCR repertoires of about five healthy adults. For each donor, CD4 naive and CD4 memory were each run on three plates, CD8 naive on two plates, and CD8 memory on one plate. Libraries were prepared and TCR repertoires were sequenced by different laboratories using diverse techniques, in order to increase sequencing depth and limit assay-specific biases. Overall study outcomes, separate from this receptor: Because the study included only a small number of donors, the genetic and exposure-history diversity represented was limited. Sharing across a few donors was observed for approximately 5% of naive CD4, about 4% of naive CD8, roughly 2.4% of memory CD4, and roughly 0.4% of memory CD8 clonotypes. Sampling was limited to blood, and TCR repertoires in tissue likely differ from TCR repertoires in blood. Estimated clonotype richness was generally larger for naive than for memory subsets. Rarefaction of sorted-subset datasets indicated incomplete sequencing despite the large sequencing depth. Compared with non-shared clonotypes, the clonotypes found in all four sorted-subset donors had higher generation probabilities. Pairwise subsampling led to the expectation that sequencing depth would affect the degree of clonotype sharing among donors.

The donors were healthy, HIV-negative adults with no recently reported acute infections or vaccinations. Every donor was a Caucasian adult residing in Nashville, Tennessee, USA. Magnetic negative selection was used to enrich CD4+ T cells, after which naive cells were positively selected on CD45RA and the negative fraction became the memory subset. Blood was collected by leukapheresis, and PBMCs were isolated by Ficoll-Histopaque density gradient centrifugation and then cryopreserved in liquid nitrogen vapor phase. Analytical flow cytometry was used to check the purity and quantity of every magnetically sorted T cell population. Genomic DNA was isolated from each sorted fraction and quantified by UV absorbance on a Nanodrop 2000c. Using the deep immunoSEQ assay, multiplex PCR amplified TCR CDR3 regions from genomic DNA. For each cell subset, the extracted genomic DNA was distributed evenly across all wells of several immunoSEQ 96-well plates, and each plate served as one replicate. Each replicate PCR for sorted subsets received approximately 220 ng genomic DNA, equal to about 29,000 T cell genomes. The purified libraries were quantified using a Qubit 3.0 fluorometer, sized with a Bioanalyzer 2100, and then quantified again using the KAPA Library Quantification kit. Every immunoSEQ 96-well plate was sequenced on a separate single-read 150-cycle Illumina NextSeq 550 flow cell. The published analysis was carried out like this. Because the immunoSEQ output held only junctional sequences and lacked quality scores, the filtering could not match the filtering applied to full-length reads. Sequences were annotated with PyIR, a Python wrapper for IgBLAST v1.9, and V/J genes and CDR3 were assigned using IMGT germline references. Reads were removed for weak V/J assignments (E-value above 1e-6), missing CDR3, stop codons, out-of-frame junctions, or ambiguous translated residues. V3J clonotypes were defined by identical inferred V gene, J gene, and CDR3 amino acid sequence. Percentage overlap between repertoires was computed as shared unique clonotypes divided by the size of the smaller repertoire. Repertoire richness was assessed with RTK rarefaction, the Chao1 estimator, and Recon v2.1 estimates of unobserved clonotypes. For all TCRbeta clonotypes obtained by the gDNA method from a few donors, generation probabilities were computed with OLGA. TCRdb took this table from immuneACCESS and kept in-frame rearrangements with V and J called. Such tables lack part of the clones; where checked against another copy, unresolved V genes explain under half of the gap, and the rest is unexplained. That table is the source of V, J and clone size, and D and trimming were worked out from the DNA. The sample has 2 million to 2.5 million clones on record, 85% to 95% of them singletons. 0.39% of the sample rests with the top ten.

About this clone: Its antigen is currently not known. No base quality information exists; no much larger clone differs at one position.

The CDR3 measures 16 amino acids from cysteine to phenylalanine. The only DNA kept is the CDR3, 48 bases in frame from the first base. The germline V gene (reference sequence) sets CDR1 to GTSNPN and CDR2 to SVGIG. At the junction V is shortened by 2 bases and J by 0 bases; bases outside the gene matches: 8. The sequence came from a man between 18 and 29 years old in good health. Some clones in this sample may be carry-over from other donors' samples. In this chain, TRBV30 is recombined with TRBJ2-7; 9 bases in the junction line up with TRBD1. The sample consisted of naive CD4+ T cells from PBMCs. The cell subset or site label for this specimen denotes: CD45RA+ positively selected. The CDR3 region reads CAWSPSRTGASYEQYF. The base sequence is TGTGCCTGGAGTCCGAGCAGGACAGGGGCCTCCTACGAGCAGTACTTC.